Below, 22 T cell receptor beta chains from the same sample are listed, as sequenced in a study of T-cell reconstitution after alpha-beta-depleted transplantation in children (dated by TCRdb to 2015 to 2016). The protocol used for the library was PCR. TCRdb shows the sequencer as Illumina HiSeq 2500. Molecular barcoding was employed in the preparation of TCR libraries, with unique molecular identifiers being used to normalize TCRbeta repertoire quantification. Starting from the raw public reads, TCRdb applied fastp trimming at Q25, assembled clones with MiXCR and retained in-frame beta chains. Merged by CDR3 protein, the rows form single entries marked with the most common genes and DNA. This sample lists under 250,000 distinct CDR3 sequences; more than 20% were detected once. Around 4.8% of the sample goes to the ten largest clones. The treatment or condition label corresponds to: allogeneic hematopoietic cell transplantation with graft depleted of TCRalphabeta T cells and CD19 B cells.

Sequencing was performed on PBMCs, mostly from graft donor cells, taken 360 days after TCRalphabeta/CD19-depleted stem cell transplant. These receptors were collected from a female patient under 10 years old who had a stem cell transplant for congenital amegakaryocytic thrombocytopenia, so the T cells may come from the graft donor.

The chain combines TRBV10-3 with TRBJ1-1, with TRBD1 matching over 10 bases. After removal of 4 bases from V and 2 bases from J, the junction contained 1 base not matched to a gene. Germline CDR1 is ENHRY and CDR2 is SYGVKD. The CDR3 is 14 residues long. The CDR3 sequence is CAISGDRGNTEAFF. The CDR3 nucleotides read TGTGCCATCAGTGGGGACAGGGGAAACACTGAAGCTTTCTTT.

The CDR3 sequence is CASSSPLGANEKLFF. CDR3 coding DNA: TGTGCCAGCAGCTCTCCTTTGGGGGCAAATGAAAAACTGTTTTTT. The V gene is TRBV7-6, the J gene TRBJ1-4; a possible D gene is TRBD1 (6 bases). V dropped 4 bases and J dropped 5 bases, with 14 bases sitting between them. The CDR3 runs 15 residues. Germline V gene lookup returns CDR1 SGHVS and CDR2 FNYEAQ.

The gene calls are TRBV10-3 and TRBJ2-5; no clear D. V shed 3 bases and J shed 1 base, with 0 bases lying between them. Germline assignment: CDR1 ENHRY and CDR2 SYGVKD. The length of the CDR3 is 11 residues. The DNA for the CDR3 is TGTGCCATCAGTGACCAAGAGACCCAGTACTTC. Amino acids: CAISDQETQYF.

There are many counts of this clonotype. This sequence joins TRBV3-1 and TRBJ2-3; D not certain. The length of the CDR3 is 12 residues. V lost 0 bases and J lost 8, with 6 bases in between. Germline V gene data show CDR1 as LGHDT and CDR2 as YNNKEL (reference sequence). For the CDR3, the DNA is TGTGCCAGCAGCCAAGAGGCAGCTACGCAGTATTTT. Translating gives CASSQEAATQYF.

This chain connects TRBV20-1 to TRBJ2-1; D is unclear. This CDR3 spans 13 amino acids. Trimming pared 3 bases from V and 3 bases from J, leaving 9 bases between. Per germline, CDR1 DFQATT and CDR2 SNEGSKA (reference sequence). CDR3 sequence reads: CSARGVIYNEQFF. The CDR3 DNA is TGCAGTGCTAGGGGCGTCATCTACAATGAGCAGTTCTTC.

The chain joins TRBV2 to TRBJ2-7; D not certain. This CDR3 contains 13 residues. CDR1 and CDR2 from the germline V gene are SNHLY and FYNNEI. V was shortened by 5 bases and J by 3 bases, with 11 bases between the two germline ends. The CDR3 loop reads CASSSRAHYEQYF. The CDR3 nucleotides are TGTGCCAGCAGTAGCCGTGCCCACTACGAGCAGTACTTC.

This clonotype was recorded a few times. This chain uses TRBV12-3 or TRBV12-4 with TRBJ1-1; 7 nucleotides agree with TRBD1. The V gene end was trimmed by 5 bases and the J gene end by 11 bases; junction bases not matched to a gene: 8. This CDR3 region has 12 residues. The CDR3 protein is CASSPTGVRAFF. The CDR3 DNA is TGTGCCAGCAGTCCCACAGGGGTGAGGGCTTTCTTT.

This clonotype was seen many times. The J gene is TRBJ2-3, the V gene TRBV12-3 or TRBV12-4, with D hard to call. Trimming pared 2 bases from V and 2 bases from J, leaving 11 bases between. This CDR3 contains 15 residues. The CDR3 spells CASSLSRRLTDTQYF. In nucleotides, the CDR3 is TGTGCCAGCAGTTTAAGTAGACGGCTCACAGATACGCAGTATTTT.

This sequence joins TRBV20-1 and TRBJ2-3, with 12 bases aligning to TRBD2. The CDR3 is 16 residues long. Losses at the gene ends were 6 bases for V and 2 bases for J; bases not matched to a gene: 9. Germline V CDR1 and CDR2: DFQATT, SNEGSKA (reference sequence). The CDR3: CSAKTSGGRYTDTQYF. The CDR3 DNA sequence: TGCAGTGCCAAGACTAGCGGGGGCAGATACACAGATACGCAGTATTTT.

V and J are TRBV5-6 and TRBJ2-3; 9 nucleotides agree with TRBD2. The trim removed 3 bases at V and 3 bases at J, leaving 14 bases unmatched. CDR1 is SGHDT, CDR2 YYEEEE, per germline. This CDR3 is 18 amino acids long. In DNA, the CDR3 is TGTGCCAGCAGCTCGCAGGGGGTAGCGGGAGAACTAACAGATACGCAGTATTTT. Translating gives CASSSQGVAGELTDTQYF.

CDR3 amino acids: CASSSIPGTGSPSTDTQYF. For the CDR3, the DNA is TGTGCCAGCAGTTCCATTCCCGGGACAGGGAGCCCTAGCACAGATACGCAGTATTTT. The gene calls are TRBV6-5 and TRBJ2-3; 9 bases match TRBD1. The CDR3 totals 19 residues. Germline V gene data show CDR1 as MNHEY and CDR2 as SVGAGI. The junction had 14 bases not matched to a gene; V was cut back by 4 bases and J by 0 bases.

The chain has TRBV14 and TRBJ2-2; TRBD1 aligns across 8 bases. From germline, CDR1 is SGHDN and CDR2 FVKESK. V gave up 8 bases and J gave up 1 base; unmatched junction bases: 3. The CDR3 is made up of 14 amino acids. In DNA form, the CDR3 reads TGTGCCAGCCGGGACAGGTTGAACACCGGGGAGCTGTTTTTT. It codes for CASRDRLNTGELFF.

J is TRBJ2-3 and V is TRBV5-1, with TRBD2 identical over 7 bases. V dropped 3 bases and J dropped 0; count of bases not matched to a gene: 10. The CDR3 extends over 17 amino acids. Germline values: CDR1 SGHRS, CDR2 YFSETQ. The CDR3 nucleotides are TGCGCCAGCAGCTCTACTAGCGTCTTTGGGAGCACAGATACGCAGTATTTT. Amino acids: CASSSTSVFGSTDTQYF.

This clonotype showed up just a few times. This sequence joins TRBV20-1 and TRBJ2-3; D may be TRBD1 (6 bases). The V end lost 3 bases, the J end lost 9 bases, and 19 bases lay between the germline ends. The germline gives CDR1 DFQATT, CDR2 SNEGSKA (reference sequence). The CDR3 is 14 residues long. The CDR3 bases are TGCAGTGCTAGCCCACAGGGAGCCCAGATAACGCAGTATTTT. It codes for CSASPQGAQITQYF.

This clonotype was counted only a few times. The chain uses TRBV10-3 and TRBJ2-6; D remains ambiguous. There are 19 residues in the CDR3. Germline CDR1 ENHRY, CDR2 SYGVKD. Trimming removed 5 bases from V and 0 bases from J, with 20 bases in between. The CDR3 here is CAISQSTLLTLSGANVLTF. CDR3 in DNA: TGTGCCATCAGTCAGAGTACACTCCTCACTCTCTCTGGGGCCAACGTCCTGACTTTC.

The rearrangement joins TRBV29-1 to TRBJ1-1, with D unresolved. CDR1 and CDR2 (germline): SQVTM, ANQGSEA. Deletions cut 4 bases from V and 1 base from J, with 10 bases between. The CDR3 totals 13 residues. CDR3 region: CSVGARTNTEAFF. CDR3 bases: TGCAGCGTTGGAGCCAGAACGAACACTGAAGCTTTCTTT. Filled out from reference TRBV29-1 and TRBJ1-1, the complete variable domain reads SAVISQKPSRDICQRGTSLTIQCQVDSQVTMMFWYRQQPGQSLTLIATANQGSEATYESGFVIDKFPISRPNLTFSTLTVSNMSPEDSSIYLCSVGARTNTEAFFGQGTRLTVV.

The rearrangement joins TRBV20-1 to TRBJ2-1; 8 nucleotides match TRBD2. Germline CDR1 reads DFQATT; CDR2 reads SNEGSKA (reference sequence). V shed 0 bases and J 9 bases; nucleotides not matched to a gene: 7. CDR3 length equals 14 residues. CDR3 sequence reads: CSARDQGLVFEQFF. CDR3 DNA sequence: TGCAGTGCTAGAGACCAGGGACTAGTATTTGAGCAGTTCTTC.

A few counts support this clonotype. The chain carries TRBV20-1 and TRBJ2-1; 9 bases match TRBD1. With 0 bases clipped from V and 8 bases from J, the junction kept 8 bases outside the gene matches. This CDR3 region has 15 residues. CDR1 and CDR2 (germline): DFQATT, SNEGSKA (reference sequence). CDR3 sequence: CSARDPQGAKDEQFF. The CDR3 nucleotides are TGCAGTGCTAGAGATCCACAGGGGGCCAAGGATGAGCAGTTCTTC.

This sequence joins TRBV7-6 and TRBJ2-2; 10 bases are shared with TRBD1. This CDR3 comprises 15 residues. Germline V lookup: CDR1 SGHVS, CDR2 FNYEAQ. With 6 bases clipped from V and 6 bases from J, the junction kept 7 bases outside the gene matches. The CDR3 DNA reads TGTGCCAGCAGGAGGGGACAGGGGTCCGCCGGGGAGCTGTTTTTT. Protein product: CASRRGQGSAGELFF. The full variable domain, with the rest looked up from reference TRBV7-6 and TRBJ2-2, is GAGVSQSPRYKVTKRGQDVALRCDPISGHVSLYWYRQALGQGPEFLTYFNYEAQQDKSGLPNDRFSAERPEGSISTLTIQRTEQRDSAMYRCASRRGQGSAGELFFGEGSRLTVL.

This sequence joins TRBV5-1 and TRBJ2-5, with TRBD2 matching over 10 bases. CDR3 size: 17 residues. V was clipped by 1 base and J by 4 bases; unmatched bases: 10. The germline CDR1 and CDR2 sequences are SGHRS and YFSETQ. The CDR3 is CASSLSLKRGGGETQYF. Here the CDR3 DNA reads TGCGCCAGCAGCTTGTCTCTCAAGCGGGGGGGCGGAGAGACCCAGTACTTC.

CDR3 coding DNA: TGTGCCAGCTCGGGCGACAGGGTCGGGAACACCGGGGAGCTGTTTTTT. Amino acids: CASSGDRVGNTGELFF. The chain combines TRBV18 with TRBJ2-2, with TRBD1 identical over 7 bases. The CDR3 covers 16 residues. Germline CDR1 is KGHSH and CDR2 is LQKENI. V was pared by 6 bases and J by 1 base, with 8 bases of the junction left unmatched.

CDR3 coding DNA: TGTGCCAGCTGTCTAGCGGGAGGTTCGGGCCAGTACTTC. It yields the protein CASCLAGGSGQYF. The rearrangement links TRBV28 to TRBJ2-5; TRBD2 aligns across 11 bases. The CDR3 runs 13 residues. V lost 8 bases to trimming and J lost 10 bases; unmatched junction nucleotides: 9. The germline V gene encodes CDR1 MDHEN and CDR2 SYDVKM.